This T cell receptor (beta chain) comes out of a study of neurological immune-mediated disorders. Study findings and constraints: Patients with HTLV-1-associated myelopathy showed the most TCR clonal expansion. Those with multiple sclerosis showed the least, falling below healthy controls. Sharing of CDR3 amino acid sequences among expanded clones across subjects was absent, suggesting private repertoires in all groups.

The sample holds many counts of this clonotype. What it binds is not known. Each TCR transcript was tagged with a 10-nucleotide random UMI during 5'RACE. Over 170 million TCR-beta sequences from 15-18 subjects came out of each sequencing run. TCRdb reprocessed the 5' RACE reads via MiXCR and lists one record per CDR3 protein. This table holds some 19,000 distinct CDR3 sequences, 15% found once. Material for sequencing was PBMCs. The sequence was obtained from a female donor with HTLV-1-associated myelopathy (HAM/TSP).

CDR3 in DNA: TGTGCCACCAGTGATTTTGGCCAGGGTAACAATGAGCAGTTCTTC. This sequence encodes CATSDFGQGNNEQFF. J is TRBJ2-1 and V is TRBV24-1, with D perhaps matching TRBD1 (5 bases). Germline CDR1 reads KGHDR; CDR2 reads SFDVKD. This CDR3 contains 15 residues. V was pared by 1 base and J by 5 bases, with 11 bases between.